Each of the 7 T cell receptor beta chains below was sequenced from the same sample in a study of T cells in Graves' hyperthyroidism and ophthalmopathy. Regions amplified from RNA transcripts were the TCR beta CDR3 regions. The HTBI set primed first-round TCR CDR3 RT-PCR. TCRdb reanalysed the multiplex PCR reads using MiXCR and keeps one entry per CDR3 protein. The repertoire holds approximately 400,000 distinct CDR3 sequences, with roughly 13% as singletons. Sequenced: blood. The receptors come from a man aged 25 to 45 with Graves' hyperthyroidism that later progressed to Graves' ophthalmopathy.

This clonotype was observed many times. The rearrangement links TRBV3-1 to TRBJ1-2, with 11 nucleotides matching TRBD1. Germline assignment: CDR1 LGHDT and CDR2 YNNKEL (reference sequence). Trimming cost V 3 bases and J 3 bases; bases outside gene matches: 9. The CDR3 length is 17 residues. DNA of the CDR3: TGTGCCAGCAGCCAGGGAGGAGGGACAGGGGGGGACTATGGCTACACCTTC. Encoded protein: CASSQGGGTGGDYGYTF.

CDR3 nucleotides: TGTGCCAGCAGCTTGGGGCAGGGGGCTGTAGAGACCCAGTACTTC. Translation: CASSLGQGAVETQYF. This chain joins TRBV5-6 and TRBJ2-5, with 8 bases that match TRBD1. Trimming removed 0 bases from V and 4 bases from J; junction bases left unmatched: 5. In germline, CDR1 is SGHDT, CDR2 YYEEEE. This CDR3 contains 15 residues.

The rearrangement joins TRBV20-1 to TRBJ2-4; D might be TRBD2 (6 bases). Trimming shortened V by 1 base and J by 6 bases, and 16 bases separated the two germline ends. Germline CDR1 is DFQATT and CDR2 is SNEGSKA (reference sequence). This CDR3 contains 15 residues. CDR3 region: CSARAQTAGPNIQYF. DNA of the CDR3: TGCAGTGCTAGAGCCCAAACGGCGGGGCCAAACATTCAGTACTTC.

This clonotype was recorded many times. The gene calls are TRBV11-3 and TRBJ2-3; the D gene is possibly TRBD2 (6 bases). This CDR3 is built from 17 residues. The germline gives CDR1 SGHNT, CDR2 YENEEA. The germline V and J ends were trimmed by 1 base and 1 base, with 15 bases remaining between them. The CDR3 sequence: CASSLAVRGFRTDTQYF. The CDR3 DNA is TGTGCCAGCAGCTTAGCGGTCCGGGGGTTCCGCACAGATACGCAGTATTTT.

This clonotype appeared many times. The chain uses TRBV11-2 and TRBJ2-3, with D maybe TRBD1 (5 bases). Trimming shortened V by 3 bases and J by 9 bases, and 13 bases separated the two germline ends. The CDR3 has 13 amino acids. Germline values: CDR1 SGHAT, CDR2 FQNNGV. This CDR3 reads CASSFGSAGTQYF. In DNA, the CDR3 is TGTGCCAGCAGCTTCGGATCGGCAGGGACGCAGTATTTT.

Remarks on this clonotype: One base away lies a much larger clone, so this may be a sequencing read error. DNA of the CDR3: TGCAGTGCTAGCCCCGCCGCCTCCGAGCAGTATTTT. Protein sequence: CSASPAASEQYF. This chain uses TRBV20-1 with TRBJ2-3; the D is unclear. The germline V gene has CDR1 DFQATT and CDR2 SNEGSKA (reference sequence). V was trimmed by 3 bases and J by 11 bases, leaving 15 bases between them. CDR3 size: 12 residues.

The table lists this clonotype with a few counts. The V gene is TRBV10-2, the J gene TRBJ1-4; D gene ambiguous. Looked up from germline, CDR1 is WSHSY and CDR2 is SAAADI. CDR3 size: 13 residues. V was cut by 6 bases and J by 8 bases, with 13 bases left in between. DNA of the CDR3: TGCGCCAGCAGATTGGGTGGAGGCGAAAAACTGTTTTTT. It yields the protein CASRLGGGEKLFF.